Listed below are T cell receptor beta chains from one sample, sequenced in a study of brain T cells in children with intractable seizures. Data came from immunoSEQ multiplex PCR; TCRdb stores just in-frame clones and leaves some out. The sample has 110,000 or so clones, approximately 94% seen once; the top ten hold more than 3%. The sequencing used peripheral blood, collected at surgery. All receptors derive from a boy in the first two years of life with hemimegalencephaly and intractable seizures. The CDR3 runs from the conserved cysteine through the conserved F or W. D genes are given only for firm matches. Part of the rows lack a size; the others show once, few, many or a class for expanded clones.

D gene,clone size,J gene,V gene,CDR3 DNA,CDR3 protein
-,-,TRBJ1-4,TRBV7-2,TGTGCCAGCAGTCCCTACCCCGACAGAAGCCCAGCAACTAATGAAAAACTGTTTTTT,CASSPYPDRSPATNEKLFF
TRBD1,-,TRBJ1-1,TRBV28,TGTGCCAGCAGCCTGACAGGGAGGGACACTGAAGCTTTCTTT,CASSLTGRDTEAFF
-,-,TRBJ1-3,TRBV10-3,TGTGCCATCAGTGAGGGGGGGGCCTCTGGAAACACCATATATTTT,CAISEGGASGNTIYF
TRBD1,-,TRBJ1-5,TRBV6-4,TGTGCCAGCAGCACAGGGGGCTTCAATCAGCCCCAGCATTTT,CASSTGGFNQPQHF
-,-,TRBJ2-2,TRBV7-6,TGTGCCAGCAGCCTTAAAGGAGCGAACACCGGGGAGCTGTTTTTT,CASSLKGANTGELFF
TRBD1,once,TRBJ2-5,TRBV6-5,TGTGCCAGCAGCCCGGACAGGGGGTGGGAGACCCAGTACTTC,CASSPDRGWETQYF
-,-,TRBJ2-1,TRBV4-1,TGCGCCAGCAGCCACCTAGAGTACAGGGACTCCTACAATGAGCAGTTCTTC,CASSHLEYRDSYNEQFF
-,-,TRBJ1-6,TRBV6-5,TGTGCCAGCAGGGGTACCCAGGCGGGTTCACCCCTCCACTTT,CASRGTQAGSPLHF
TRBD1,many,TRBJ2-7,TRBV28,TGTGCCAGCAGTACAGGACAGGGTGAAAGTAATTGGGACTTTTCCTACGAGCAGTACTTC,CASSTGQGESNWDFSYEQYF
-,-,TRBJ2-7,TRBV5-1,TGCGCCAGCAGCCCCCGGAATACAGGGACTAAGCAGTACTTC,CASSPRNTGTKQYF
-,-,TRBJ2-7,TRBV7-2,TGTGCCAGCAGCCGTGCCGCAGGGGACTACGAGCAGTACTTC,CASSRAAGDYEQYF
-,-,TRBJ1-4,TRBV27,TGTGCCAGCAGCCCCAGTGCCTTAAGTGAAAAACTGTTTTTT,CASSPSALSEKLFF
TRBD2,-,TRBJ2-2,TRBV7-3,TGTGCCAGCAGCCCGACCCCCGAGCGGGGTATGACCGGGGAGCTGTTTTTT,CASSPTPERGMTGELFF
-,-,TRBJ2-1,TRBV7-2,TGTGCCAGCAGCTTTGAACTGGGGCCGTTCTTC,CASSFELGPFF
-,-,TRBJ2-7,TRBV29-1,TGCAGCGTTGAAATGGGAGGGGGCCTCACCTACGAGCAGTACTTC,CSVEMGGGLTYEQYF
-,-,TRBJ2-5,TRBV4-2,TGTGCCAGCAGCCAAGGGGACAAAACCTCCTACCAAGAGACCCAGTACTTC,CASSQGDKTSYQETQYF
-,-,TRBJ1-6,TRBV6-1,TGTGCCAGCAGTGAATTTCGGGGACTTGAGGATTCACCCCTCCACTTT,CASSEFRGLEDSPLHF
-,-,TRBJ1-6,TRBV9,TGTGCCAGCAGCGTAGGAATGCAGGCCCCGAGTTCACCCCTCCACTTT,CASSVGMQAPSSPLHF
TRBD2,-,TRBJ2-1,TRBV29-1,TGCAGCGCCGGACTAGCGGGGCCCTACAATGAGCAGTTCTTC,CSAGLAGPYNEQFF
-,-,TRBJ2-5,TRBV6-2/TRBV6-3,TGTGCCAGCAGTTCGCCGGGCAGGGAGACCCAGTACTTC,CASSSPGRETQYF
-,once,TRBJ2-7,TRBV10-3,TGTGCCATCAGTGAGACAGGGTTGGACGAGCAGTACTTC,CAISETGLDEQYF
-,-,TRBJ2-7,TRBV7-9,TGTGCCAGCAGCTTAGCGGGGGGGGCAACCGGGTCCTACGAGCAGTACTTC,CASSLAGGATGSYEQYF
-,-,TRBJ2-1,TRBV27,TGTGCCAGCAGTCCTACAGGTTATTGGGACGGCAATGAGCAGTTCTTC,CASSPTGYWDGNEQFF
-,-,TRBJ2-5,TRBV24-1,TGTGCCACCAGTGATCCCGGACAGCAAGAGACCCAGTACTTC,CATSDPGQQETQYF
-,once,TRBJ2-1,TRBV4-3,TGCGCCAGCAGCCAAGAATTTTCTGGCTACAATGAGCAGTTCTTC,CASSQEFSGYNEQFF
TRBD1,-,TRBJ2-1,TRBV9,TGTGCCAGCAGCGTGTGGGACAGTTACAATGAGCAGTTCTTC,CASSVWDSYNEQFF
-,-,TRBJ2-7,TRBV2,TGTGCCAGCAGCAAGACATCCTACGAGCAGTACTTC,CASSKTSYEQYF
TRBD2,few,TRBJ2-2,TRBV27,TGTGCCAGCAGTTCCCCCGGACTAGCGGGAGAGGGCCGGAACACCGGGGAGCTGTTTTTT,CASSSPGLAGEGRNTGELFF
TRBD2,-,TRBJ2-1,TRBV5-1,TGCGCCAGCAGCCAGCGGGGGCCCCCCTCCTACAATGAGCAGTTCTTC,CASSQRGPPSYNEQFF
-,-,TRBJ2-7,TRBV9,TGTGCCAGCAGCGTAGTGTCGGACCAAGGCGAGCAGTACTTC,CASSVVSDQGEQYF
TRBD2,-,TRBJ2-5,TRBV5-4,TGTGCCAGCAGCCAGTCCGATCTTCCGGGACTAGCGGGAGAGACCCAGTACTTC,CASSQSDLPGLAGETQYF
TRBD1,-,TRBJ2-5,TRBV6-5,TGTGCCAGCAGTTGGACAGGGGGCGAGACCCAGTACTTC,CASSWTGGETQYF
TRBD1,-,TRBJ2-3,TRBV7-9,TGTGCCAGCAGCCCAGGCAGGGGGACAGATACGCAGTATTTT,CASSPGRGTDTQYF
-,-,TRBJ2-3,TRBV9,TGTGCCAGCAGCCCCCCTGGCGGAGATACGCAGTATTTT,CASSPPGGDTQYF
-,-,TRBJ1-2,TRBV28,TGTGCCAGCAGTTCCGAGGGTTATGGCTACACCTTC,CASSSEGYGYTF
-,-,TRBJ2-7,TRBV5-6,TGTGCCAGCAGCTCGATCCTTAAGACCCGAATGGAGCAGTACTTC,CASSSILKTRMEQYF
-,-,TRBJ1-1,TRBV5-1,TGCGCCAGCAGCTTGGGCAAGGGCCCCAAGAACACTGAAGCTTTCTTT,CASSLGKGPKNTEAFF
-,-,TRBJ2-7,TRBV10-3,TGTGCCATCAGTGACAAGCTCTCCTACGAGCAGTACTTC,CAISDKLSYEQYF
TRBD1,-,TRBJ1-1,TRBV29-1,TGCAGCATACCCCGGACAGGGGGTCGTGCTTTCTTT,CSIPRTGGRAFF
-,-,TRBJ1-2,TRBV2,TGTGCCTCCTCCGAGGGGAACTATGGCTACACCTTC,CASSEGNYGYTF
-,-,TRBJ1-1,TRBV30,TGTGCCTGGAGTCGTGGGACGACTGAAGCTTTCTTT,CAWSRGTTEAFF
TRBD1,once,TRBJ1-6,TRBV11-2,TGTGCCAGCAGCTTCCAGGGGGCCCATAATTCACCCCTCCACTTT,CASSFQGAHNSPLHF
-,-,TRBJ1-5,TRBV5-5,TGTGCCAGCAGCCGGGTTCCGGGTCAGCCCCAGCATTTT,CASSRVPGQPQHF
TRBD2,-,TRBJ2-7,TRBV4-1,TGCGCCAGCAGCCAAGATCGAGGGCTAGCGGGAGCTTACGAGCAGTACTTC,CASSQDRGLAGAYEQYF
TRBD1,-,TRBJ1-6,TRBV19,TGTGCCAGTAGTAGTACAGGGGGGGTTTCACCCCTCCACTTT,CASSSTGGVSPLHF
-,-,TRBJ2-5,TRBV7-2,TGTGCCAGCAGCTTAGACTACCAAGAGACCCAGTACTTC,CASSLDYQETQYF
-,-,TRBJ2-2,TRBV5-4,TGTGCCAGCAGCCGGCCTAAGGGGGAGCTGTTTTTT,CASSRPKGELFF
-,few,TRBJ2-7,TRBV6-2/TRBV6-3,TGTGCCAGCTGCCGGCCCTACCCCATCGAGCAGTACTTC,CASCRPYPIEQYF
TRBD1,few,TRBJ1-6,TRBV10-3,TGTGCCATCAGTGTTGACAGGGGGAGATCACCCCTCCACTTT,CAISVDRGRSPLHF
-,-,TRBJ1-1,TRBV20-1,TGCAGTGCTGGGACTGCGGGTGGGGCTTTCTTT,CSAGTAGGAFF
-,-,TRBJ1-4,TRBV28,TGTGCCAGCAGTACCCCCGAGAATGAAAAACTGTTTTTT,CASSTPENEKLFF
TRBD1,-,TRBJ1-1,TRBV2,TGTGCCAGCAGGTGGGACAGGGCTGAGGCTTTCTTT,CASRWDRAEAFF
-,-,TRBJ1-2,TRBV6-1,TGTGCCAGCAGTGAGGGGGACTATGGCTACACCTTC,CASSEGDYGYTF
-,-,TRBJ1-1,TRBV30,TGTGCCTGGAGTGTACGGATGGGGGGCACTGAAGCTTTCTTT,CAWSVRMGGTEAFF
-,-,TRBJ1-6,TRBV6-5,TGTGCCAGCACCCGCTCGACAGGACATTCACCCCTCCACTTT,CASTRSTGHSPLHF